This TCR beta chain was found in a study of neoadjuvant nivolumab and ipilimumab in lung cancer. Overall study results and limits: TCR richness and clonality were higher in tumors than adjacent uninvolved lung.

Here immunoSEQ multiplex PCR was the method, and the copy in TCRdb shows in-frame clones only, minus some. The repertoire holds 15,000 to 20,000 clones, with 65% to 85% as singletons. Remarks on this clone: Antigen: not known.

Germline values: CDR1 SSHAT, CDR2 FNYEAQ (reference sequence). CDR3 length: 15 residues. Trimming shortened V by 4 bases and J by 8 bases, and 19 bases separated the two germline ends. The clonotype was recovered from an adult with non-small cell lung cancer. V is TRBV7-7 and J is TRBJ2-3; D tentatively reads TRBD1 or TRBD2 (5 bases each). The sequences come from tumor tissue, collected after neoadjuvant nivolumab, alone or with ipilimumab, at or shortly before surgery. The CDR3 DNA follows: TGTGCCAGCAGCTCCTCGGACGCCAACGGGGCTACGCAGTATTTT. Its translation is CASSSSDANGATQYF.